A selection of T cell receptor beta chains follows, all from one sample in a study of control samples from healthy donors and cancer patients. Sequencing used immunoSEQ multiplex PCR; TCRdb keeps in-frame clones, though not all of them. The sample has around 150,000 clones, roughly 95% seen once; the top ten hold approximately 1%. The sample taken for sequencing was blood. Receptors were obtained from a woman aged 25-40 years in good health. Both conserved end residues are part of each CDR3. A D gene is named only where the DNA matches it firmly. Where a row states a size, it is once, few, many or the class of an expanded clone; other rows omit it.

J: TRBJ2-1; D: NA; size: NA; V: TRBV10-1; DNA: TGCGCCAGCAGTGACGGACTCAACCACAATGAGCAGTTCTTC; CDR3: CASSDGLNHNEQFF
J: TRBJ1-2; D: TRBD1; size: NA; V: TRBV11-2; DNA: TGTGCCAGCAGCTTAGTATTTCGAAGGGACAGAACTAACTATGGCTACACCTTC; CDR3: CASSLVFRRDRTNYGYTF
J: TRBJ2-3; D: TRBD2; size: NA; V: TRBV7-9; DNA: TGTGCCAGCAGACGCGGGACTAGCGGGGGGGCAAGCCGTACAGATACACAGTATTTT; CDR3: CASRRGTSGGASRTDTQYF
J: TRBJ2-1; D: NA; size: once; V: TRBV9; DNA: TGTGCCAGCAGCGTAGCAGACAGCTTCAATGAGCAGTTCTTC; CDR3: CASSVADSFNEQFF
J: TRBJ2-3; D: TRBD1; size: NA; V: TRBV13; DNA: TGTGCCAGCAGCTTTTCCGGGACAGGGGCGGGCACAGATACGCAGTATTTT; CDR3: CASSFSGTGAGTDTQYF
J: TRBJ2-7; D: TRBD2; size: NA; V: TRBV28; DNA: TGTGCCAGCAGTTACGCTAGCGGGAGGGAGGGCGAGCAGTACTTC; CDR3: CASSYASGREGEQYF
J: TRBJ2-7; D: NA; size: NA; V: TRBV28; DNA: TGTGCCAGCAGTTCCCCCCCCGGGGGTAGGGACTCACCCTACGAGCAGTACTTC; CDR3: CASSSPPGGRDSPYEQYF
J: TRBJ2-3; D: TRBD2; size: NA; V: TRBV3-1/TRBV3-2; DNA: TGTGCCAGCAGCCAAGTCCGACCAGCGGGGGCCACAGATACGCAGTATTTT; CDR3: CASSQVRPAGATDTQYF
J: TRBJ2-1; D: TRBD1; size: NA; V: TRBV2; DNA: TGTGCCAGCAGGGGGGACAGGGGGCACTTAGCGGGAGCGGGACATACGGGGAATGAGCAGTTCTTC; CDR3: CASRGDRGHLAGAGHTGNEQFF
J: TRBJ1-5; D: TRBD1; size: NA; V: TRBV7-8; DNA: TGTGCCAGCAGCTGGGACAGGGGCAGCAATCAGCCCCAGCATTTT; CDR3: CASSWDRGSNQPQHF
J: TRBJ2-3; D: NA; size: NA; V: TRBV13; DNA: TGTGCCAGCAGCTTGACGGGGGATACGCAGTATTTT; CDR3: CASSLTGDTQYF
J: TRBJ1-1; D: NA; size: NA; V: TRBV7-3; DNA: TGTGCCAGCAGCTTAAGTCCAGGGATGAACACTGAAGCTTTCTTT; CDR3: CASSLSPGMNTEAFF
J: TRBJ1-1; D: NA; size: once; V: TRBV4-1; DNA: TGCGCCAGCAGCCTAAGACTGAACACTGAAGCTTTCTTT; CDR3: CASSLRLNTEAFF
J: TRBJ2-1; D: TRBD1; size: NA; V: TRBV7-2; DNA: TGTGCCAGCAGCTTAGGACAGGGGGTGGGAAATGAGCAGTTCTTC; CDR3: CASSLGQGVGNEQFF
J: TRBJ2-7; D: NA; size: NA; V: TRBV7-9; DNA: TGTGCCAGCAGCTTAGCAGTGGAGCAGTACTTC; CDR3: CASSLAVEQYF
J: TRBJ1-1; D: NA; size: NA; V: TRBV6-1; DNA: TGTGCCAGCAGTGATTATTTTTCGGGCACTGAAGCTTTCTTT; CDR3: CASSDYFSGTEAFF
J: TRBJ1-3; D: TRBD1; size: NA; V: TRBV7-9; DNA: TGTGCCAGCAGCTTAGTTCAGGGACAGGCAAACACCATATATTTT; CDR3: CASSLVQGQANTIYF
J: TRBJ1-1; D: NA; size: once; V: TRBV4-2; DNA: TGTGCCAGCAGCCAAGAGCGGACATCGAACACTGAAGCTTTCTTT; CDR3: CASSQERTSNTEAFF
J: TRBJ1-6; D: NA; size: NA; V: TRBV15; DNA: TGTGCCACCAGCCCGGGGGGGCTGAGAAATTCACCCCTCCACTTT; CDR3: CATSPGGLRNSPLHF
J: TRBJ1-2; D: NA; size: NA; V: TRBV6-1; DNA: TGTGCCAGCAGTGACCGACAGGCAAACTATGGCTACACCTTC; CDR3: CASSDRQANYGYTF
J: TRBJ2-7; D: TRBD2; size: NA; V: TRBV5-1; DNA: TGCGCCAGCAGCTTGGCCAATGGAGCGGGGACCTCCTACGAGCAGTACTTC; CDR3: CASSLANGAGTSYEQYF
J: TRBJ2-1; D: TRBD1; size: NA; V: TRBV7-9; DNA: TGTGCCAGCAGCCATTGGGGACAGTACAATGAGCAGTTCTTC; CDR3: CASSHWGQYNEQFF
J: TRBJ1-2; D: TRBD1; size: NA; V: TRBV24-1; DNA: TGTGCCCCAGCAGGGGGGTACACCTTC; CDR3: CAPAGGYTF
J: TRBJ2-6; D: NA; size: NA; V: TRBV27; DNA: TGTGCCAGCAGTCCCAACAGGGCCCGGGGCAACGTCCTGACTTTC; CDR3: CASSPNRARGNVLTF
J: TRBJ2-3; D: NA; size: NA; V: TRBV19; DNA: TGTGCCAGTAGTATTTCGGGATTCGATACAGATACGCAGTATTTT; CDR3: CASSISGFDTDTQYF
J: TRBJ1-2; D: NA; size: NA; V: TRBV5-5; DNA: TGTGCCAGCAGCTTGGACAGGGCGCGCTATGGCTACACCTTC; CDR3: CASSLDRARYGYTF
J: TRBJ2-1; D: TRBD1; size: NA; V: TRBV27; DNA: TGTGCCAGCAGTCAAGATCGACAGGGGGTTGGCAATGAGCAGTTCTTC; CDR3: CASSQDRQGVGNEQFF
J: TRBJ1-2; D: TRBD1; size: NA; V: TRBV13; DNA: TGTGCCAGCAGCTACGGGACAGGGGATCGGTATGGCTACACCTTC; CDR3: CASSYGTGDRYGYTF
J: TRBJ1-1; D: NA; size: NA; V: TRBV7-9; DNA: TGTGCCAGCAGCACCATAGGCCGTGACACTGAAGCTTTCTTT; CDR3: CASSTIGRDTEAFF
J: TRBJ1-5; D: NA; size: NA; V: TRBV6-1; DNA: TGTGCCAGCAGTGAAGGGATAAGGGGCCAGCATTTT; CDR3: CASSEGIRGQHF
J: TRBJ2-1; D: NA; size: NA; V: TRBV11-2; DNA: TGTGCCAGCAAGGGGGGATACAATGAGCAGTTCTTC; CDR3: CASKGGYNEQFF
J: TRBJ2-1; D: TRBD2; size: NA; V: TRBV24-1; DNA: TGTGCCACCAGTGATTACACTAGCGGGGGGACAGGTGAGCAGTTCTTC; CDR3: CATSDYTSGGTGEQFF
J: TRBJ1-1; D: NA; size: NA; V: TRBV2; DNA: TGTGCCAGCAAGTCAATTATGGTGAACACTGAAGCTTTCTTT; CDR3: CASKSIMVNTEAFF
J: TRBJ2-7; D: NA; size: NA; V: TRBV19; DNA: TGTGCCAGTAGTATCCGTGTAAATTCCTACGAGCAGTACTTC; CDR3: CASSIRVNSYEQYF
J: TRBJ2-1; D: NA; size: NA; V: TRBV4-1; DNA: TGCGCCAGCAGCCCAGCTGGGAGGGGGGGCTCCTACAATGAGCAGTTCTTC; CDR3: CASSPAGRGGSYNEQFF
J: TRBJ1-1; D: NA; size: NA; V: TRBV24-1; DNA: TGTGCCACCAGTCCAGGGGTACCGAGTACTGAAGCTTTCTTT; CDR3: CATSPGVPSTEAFF
J: TRBJ2-5; D: NA; size: NA; V: TRBV5-4; DNA: TGTGCCAGCAGCTTCCGGGGGCAAGAGACCCAGTACTTC; CDR3: CASSFRGQETQYF
J: TRBJ1-4; D: NA; size: NA; V: TRBV19; DNA: TGTGCCAGTTCCCCCACGACAGCTCAGGACTGGGAAAAACTGTTTTTT; CDR3: CASSPTTAQDWEKLFF
J: TRBJ1-2; D: NA; size: NA; V: TRBV11-2; DNA: TGTGCCAGCAGCTTAGATTCCAGGGATGGCTACACCTTC; CDR3: CASSLDSRDGYTF
J: TRBJ2-3; D: NA; size: NA; V: TRBV30; DNA: TGTGCCTGGATGAGGGTAAGCTCCCCCACAGATACGCAGTATTTT; CDR3: CAWMRVSSPTDTQYF
J: TRBJ2-3; D: NA; size: NA; V: TRBV29-1; DNA: TGCAGCGTGACAGCAGCCTCTAAGGACACAGATACGCAGTATTTT; CDR3: CSVTAASKDTDTQYF
J: TRBJ1-2; D: TRBD1; size: once; V: TRBV7-9; DNA: TGTGCCAGCAGCTTAGGGGGAACAGGGGGCTACTATGGCTACACCTTC; CDR3: CASSLGGTGGYYGYTF
J: TRBJ1-5; D: NA; size: NA; V: TRBV5-1; DNA: TGCGCCAGCAGCTTGGACGGGAGCAATCAGCCCCAGCATTTT; CDR3: CASSLDGSNQPQHF
J: TRBJ1-1; D: NA; size: NA; V: TRBV5-1; DNA: TGCGCCAGCAGCTTGGGCCCCCGGGACGGCGATGAAATGAACACTGAAGCTTTCTTT; CDR3: CASSLGPRDGDEMNTEAFF
J: TRBJ2-7; D: NA; size: NA; V: TRBV2; DNA: TGTGCCAGCAGCCCCTTATTCCGACGCGAGCCCTACGAGCAGTACTTC; CDR3: CASSPLFRREPYEQYF
J: TRBJ2-5; D: TRBD2; size: NA; V: TRBV5-4; DNA: TGTGCCAGCAGCTATGAGGCGGGAGGCGGAGAGACCCAGTACTTC; CDR3: CASSYEAGGGETQYF
J: TRBJ1-3; D: NA; size: NA; V: TRBV28; DNA: TGTGCCAGCAGCCGCGACGTGGGCTCTGGAAACACCATATATTTT; CDR3: CASSRDVGSGNTIYF
J: TRBJ1-1; D: NA; size: NA; V: TRBV2; DNA: TGTGCCAGCAGCAGGGGCCCAAGGAGGGACACTGAAGCTTTCTTT; CDR3: CASSRGPRRDTEAFF
J: TRBJ2-4; D: TRBD2; size: NA; V: TRBV6-4; DNA: TGTGCCAGCAGCAAGACTAGCGGGGGAGCCAAAAACATTCAGTACTTC; CDR3: CASSKTSGGAKNIQYF
J: TRBJ1-1; D: NA; size: NA; V: TRBV6-5; DNA: TGTGCCAGCAATGGGGCCAGCTCTGAAGCTTTCTTT; CDR3: CASNGASSEAFF
J: TRBJ1-2; D: NA; size: NA; V: TRBV7-9; DNA: TGTGCCAGCAGCCCCACAGGGTTTCGGAACTATGGCTACACCTTC; CDR3: CASSPTGFRNYGYTF
J: TRBJ1-2; D: NA; size: once; V: TRBV3-1/TRBV3-2; DNA: TGTGCCAGCAGCCAAAGAGATTTGGCGTATGGCTACACCTTC; CDR3: CASSQRDLAYGYTF